The clone carrying this T cell receptor (beta chain) was picked up a small number of times. CDR3 size: 13 residues. With 2 bases removed from V and 11 bases from J, the gap between germline ends came to 12 bases. The V gene's germline CDR1 is SGHAT and CDR2 FQNNGV. This record belongs to a study of T cells after yellow fever vaccination. MiXCR was run by TCRdb on the 5' RACE reads, yielding one entry per CDR3 protein. The sample has some 290,000 distinct CDR3 sequences, approximately 11% seen once; the top ten hold approximately 3.3%. Material: CD4+ T cells sorted from PBMCs, obtained 45 days after the yellow fever booster vaccination. The chain uses TRBV11-2 and TRBJ2-2; no definite D call. The clonotype originates from a man in his late teens or twenties who received the YFV17D yellow fever vaccine. CDR3: CASSLSRQRELFF. CDR3 sequence (DNA): TGTGCCAGCAGCTTAAGTAGGCAGAGAGAGCTGTTTTTT.